This is a list of T cell receptor beta chains from one sample in a study of cytomegalovirus exposure and HLA in healthy donors. This table comes from immunoSEQ multiplex PCR, and its TCRdb copy is limited to in-frame clones, with some not included. Of some 250,000 clones in the sample, roughly 90% were seen once. The sample comprised PBMCs. The receptor set was obtained from a woman aged 18-30 years in good health and CMV-seronegative. CDR3s include the opening cysteine and the closing phenylalanine or tryptophan.

v_call	j_call	cdr3_aa
TRBV11-1	TRBJ2-7	CASSFFPDRSLRGYEQYF
TRBV6-1	TRBJ1-3	CASSTQPGHIYF
TRBV29-1	TRBJ1-2	CSVEEGLGRGYTF
TRBV27	TRBJ1-2	CASSPSPGTLNYGYTF
TRBV21-1	TRBJ1-4	CARLQCREKLFF
TRBV28	TRBJ2-6	CASGTGGHGANVLTF
TRBV28	TRBJ1-1	CASRTRGQGWTEAFF
TRBV5-6	TRBJ1-2	CASSLPRGILDGYTF
TRBV5-4	TRBJ2-5	CASSLGTSGGAVETQYF
TRBV15	TRBJ1-2	CATSRDLEQGAGGYTF
TRBV6-1	TRBJ2-3	CASSEVQRVGQYF
TRBV6-1	TRBJ2-3	CASRGLAGGPDTQYF
TRBV5-1	TRBJ2-3	CASSPLATGTDTQYF
TRBV7-3	TRBJ1-6	CASSLTQNSPLHF